The 6 T cell receptor beta chains reported below all come from one sample, sequenced in a study of T cells after posttransplantation cyclophosphamide. Assay used: immunoSEQ multiplex PCR; TCRdb lists only in-frame clones, some missing. Of some 2,000 clones listed, about two thirds are singletons. Busulfan-fludarabine conditioning, marrow transplant, and cyclophosphamide on days +3 and +4 were administered. Here the sequenced sample was PBMCs, taken around 35 days after a stem cell transplant with posttransplant cyclophosphamide. All receptors come from a male patient aged 50 or older who received an allogeneic stem cell transplant from a related donor and was CMV-positive. Some T cells may originate from the graft donor.

The V gene is TRBV9, the J gene TRBJ2-7; 11 nucleotides align to TRBD1. Trimming removed 2 bases from V and 3 bases from J; junction bases left unmatched: 4. CDR1 and CDR2 from the germline V gene are SGDLS and YYNGEE. This CDR3 comprises 15 residues. The chain's CDR3 is CASSVGQGAFYEQYF. The CDR3 nucleotides are TGTGCCAGCAGCGTCGGACAGGGGGCCTTCTACGAGCAGTACTTC.

The J gene is TRBJ2-3, the V gene TRBV7-2, with 11 bases lining up with TRBD2. With V trimmed by 1 base and J by 4 bases, 1 base remained unmatched. The CDR3 runs 15 residues. The V gene's germline CDR1 is SGHTA and CDR2 FQGNSA. The CDR3 nucleotides are TGTGCCAGCAGCTTAGGGACTAGCGGGCCAGATACGCAGTATTTT. As protein: CASSLGTSGPDTQYF.

The chain is built from TRBV7-9 and TRBJ2-4; the match to TRBD1 covers 9 bases. Germline lookup yields CDR1 SEHNR and CDR2 FQNEAQ (reference sequence). Trimming cost V 3 bases and J 7 bases; bases outside gene matches: 4. The CDR3 has 14 residues. In DNA, the CDR3 is TGTGCCAGCAGCTTTCGTGGGACAGGGAACATTCAGTACTTC. Its protein is CASSFRGTGNIQYF.

V is TRBV15 and J is TRBJ2-1; 9 bases are a match to TRBD1. Per germline, CDR1 LNHNV and CDR2 YYDKDF (reference sequence). V was pared by 6 bases and J by 8 bases, with 11 bases of the junction left unmatched. The CDR3 loop spans 15 amino acids. The CDR3 loop reads CATRPNRGRVDEQFF. The CDR3 DNA is TGTGCCACCAGACCTAACAGGGGGCGCGTCGATGAGCAGTTCTTC. Using reference TRBV15 and TRBJ2-1 for the parts outside the CDR3, the full variable domain is DAMVIQNPRYQVTQFGKPVTLSCSQTLNHNVMYWYQQKSSQAPKLLFHYYDKDFNNEADTPDNFQSRRPNTSFCFLDIRSPGLGDTAMYLCATRPNRGRVDEQFFGPGTRLTVL.

This clone was counted only a few times. CDR3 DNA sequence: TGTGCCAGCAGCTTCATCCCAACAGGGTACACTGAAGCTTTCTTT. Protein: CASSFIPTGYTEAFF. The chain combines TRBV7-2 with TRBJ1-1, with D possibly matching TRBD1 (6 bases). The CDR3 contains 15 residues. V gave up 3 bases and J gave up 3 bases, with 14 bases separating them. Germline assignment: CDR1 SGHTA and CDR2 FQGNSA.

The chain couples TRBV6-1 to TRBJ1-1; no clear D. Germline V CDR1 and CDR2: MNHNS, SASEGT. The CDR3 runs 13 residues. Trimming took off 4 bases at V and 4 bases at J, with 10 bases between the two ends. The chain's CDR3 is CASSGRFTTEAFF. In DNA form, the CDR3 reads TGTGCCAGCAGTGGTCGGTTTACCACTGAAGCTTTCTTT.